Each of the 15 T cell receptor beta chains below was sequenced from the same sample in a study of blood T cell repertoires in COVID-19. Generated by immunoSEQ multiplex PCR, the TCRdb table keeps only in-frame clones and is missing some. The sample lists a few hundred thousand clones, around 88% occurring once. Sequences were obtained from PBMCs or T cells enriched from blood (not recorded which). All receptors come from a woman in her twenties or thirties who had been exposed to COVID-19.

This chain links TRBV3-1 (or the pseudogene TRBV3-2) with TRBJ1-5; maybe TRBD1 (6 bases). Per the germline V gene, CDR1 is LGHDT and CDR2 is YNNKEL (reference sequence). Trimming left V 0 bases short and J 5 bases short, with 14 bases between. CDR3 length: 16 amino acids. The CDR3, as DNA: TGTGCCAGCAGCCAAGATCCCGGGGCAGGGGATCAGCCCCAGCATTTT. Translating it yields CASSQDPGAGDQPQHF.

The chain links TRBV11-2 to TRBJ1-5; D may be TRBD1 (6 bases). CDR1 and CDR2 (germline): SGHAT, FQNNGV. The CDR3 runs 15 residues. Trimming shortened V by 5 bases and J by 0 bases, and 11 bases separated the two germline ends. CDR3 amino acids: CASSTQGDSNQPQHF. The CDR3 DNA reads TGTGCCAGCAGCACACAGGGAGATAGCAATCAGCCCCAGCATTTT.

As DNA, the CDR3 is TGTGCCAGTTCCCATACAGGGGCGGGTGGCTACACCTTC. Translating gives CASSHTGAGGYTF. The chain carries TRBV19 and TRBJ1-2; 7 positions match TRBD1. The germline gives CDR1 LNHDA, CDR2 SQIVND (reference sequence). The junction had 10 bases not matched to a gene; V was cut back by 8 bases and J by 7 bases. This CDR3 spans 13 amino acids.

The rearrangement links TRBV5-1 to TRBJ2-5; D may be TRBD1 (6 bases). This CDR3 is 15 amino acids long. Germline-derived CDR1 and CDR2 are SGHRS and YFSETQ. V dropped 5 bases and J dropped 2 bases, with 16 bases sitting between them. CDR3 sequence: CASSSLGHPQETQYF. The CDR3, as DNA: TGCGCCAGCAGTTCGCTGGGACACCCGCAAGAGACCCAGTACTTC.

The chain recombines TRBV5-5 with TRBJ2-3; D perhaps matches TRBD1 (6 bases). Germline V gene lookup returns CDR1 SGHKS and CDR2 YYEKEE (reference sequence). V lost 6 bases to trimming and J lost 6 bases, with 14 bases between them. The CDR3 length is 13 residues. CDR3 loop: CASKTGPPDTQYF. In DNA, the CDR3 is TGTGCCAGCAAGACAGGCCCTCCTGATACGCAGTATTTT. Full variable domain (missing parts from reference TRBV5-5 and TRBJ2-3): DAGVTQSPTHLIKTRGQQVTLRCSPISGHKSVSWYQQVLGQGPQFIFQYYEKEERGRGNFPDRFSARQFPNYSSELNVNALLLGDSALYLCASKTGPPDTQYFGPGTRLTVL.

On this clone: Other DNA sequences in the same sample also yield this CDR3. J is TRBJ2-7 and V is TRBV5-4, with D hard to call. CDR1 is SGHNT, CDR2 YYREEE, per germline (reference sequence). The CDR3 has 11 amino acids. V lost 3 bases to trimming and J lost 2 bases, with 3 bases between them. CDR3 amino acids: CASSSTYEQYF. CDR3 nucleotides: TGTGCCAGCAGCTCCACCTACGAGCAGTACTTC.

This clone was recorded once. The genes are TRBV12-5 and TRBJ1-5; maybe TRBD1 (6 bases). The germline V gene encodes CDR1 LGHNT and CDR2 FRNRAP. This CDR3 spans 16 amino acids. The V end lost 3 bases, the J end lost 0 bases, and 12 bases lay between the germline ends. Here the CDR3 reads CASGLGTRNSNQPQHF. The CDR3 nucleotides are TGTGCTAGTGGTTTAGGGACACGGAATAGCAATCAGCCCCAGCATTTT.

V is TRBV11-2 and J is TRBJ2-7; D not resolved. The germline V and J ends were trimmed by 6 bases and 2 bases, with 14 bases remaining between them. This CDR3 spans 14 amino acids. Germline V gene data show CDR1 as SGHAT and CDR2 as FQNNGV. As DNA, the CDR3 is TGTGCCAGCAGAATAAAGGAGTCTCCCTACGAGCAGTACTTC. This translates into CASRIKESPYEQYF.

This clone was found a few times. V gene TRBV12-5 combines with J gene TRBJ2-3, with 7 positions matching TRBD1. The CDR3 runs 12 residues. Unmatched junction bases numbered 4, after V lost 9 bases and J lost 4 bases. The V gene's germline CDR1 is LGHNT and CDR2 FRNRAP. CDR3 protein: CASYRGPDTQYF. In nucleotides, the CDR3 is TGTGCTAGCTACAGGGGCCCAGATACGCAGTATTTT.

The chain combines TRBV7-7 with TRBJ1-1; the D is unclear. Germline-derived CDR1 and CDR2 are SSHAT and FNYEAQ (reference sequence). This CDR3 is built from 14 residues. V was trimmed by 2 bases and J by 1 base, leaving 8 bases between them. Here the CDR3 reads CASSLSLENTEAFF. The CDR3 region has the DNA TGTGCCAGCAGCTTAAGCTTAGAGAACACTGAAGCTTTCTTT.

This chain uses TRBV2 with TRBJ2-1; TRBD2 aligns across 10 bases. Germline lookup yields CDR1 SNHLY and CDR2 FYNNEI. CDR3 length: 15 amino acids. The V gene end was trimmed by 6 bases and the J gene end by 10 bases; junction bases not matched to a gene: 12. Here the CDR3 reads CASRFGTSDVGEQFF. In DNA, the CDR3 is TGTGCCAGCAGGTTCGGGACTAGCGACGTTGGCGAGCAGTTCTTC.

The V gene is TRBV12-5, the J gene TRBJ2-7, with D maybe TRBD1 (5 bases). V shed 2 bases and J shed 4 bases, with 6 bases lying between them. CDR3 length: 12 residues. Germline CDR1 LGHNT, CDR2 FRNRAP. The CDR3 bases are TGTGCTAGTGGTTTGAGGGGTTACGAGCAGTACTTC. This sequence encodes CASGLRGYEQYF.

With regard to this clone: This specimen includes other DNA sequences encoding the same CDR3. The chain joins TRBV24-1 to TRBJ2-7; 9 bases match TRBD1. The germline CDR1 and CDR2 sequences are KGHDR and SFDVKD. The CDR3 is 15 amino acids. Losses at the gene ends were 4 bases for V and 2 bases for J; bases not matched to a gene: 5. The CDR3 here is CATSDPGQGTYEQYF. The CDR3 coding sequence is TGTGCCACCAGTGACCCGGGACAGGGTACCTACGAGCAGTACTTC.

This clone was observed a single time. The chain uses TRBV27 and TRBJ1-1; tentative D call: TRBD1 (5 bases). Germline CDR1 is MNHEY and CDR2 is SMNVEV (reference sequence). The V end was cut by 5 bases, the J end by 1 base, with 20 bases between. This CDR3 contains 17 residues. The CDR3 DNA sequence: TGTGCCAGCAGTAACCGTTGGGGGAGGTTGGAGAACACTGAAGCTTTCTTT. As protein: CASSNRWGRLENTEAFF.

This rearrangement joins TRBV5-1 to TRBJ1-2; 8 nucleotides match TRBD1. From germline, CDR1 is SGHRS and CDR2 YFSETQ. After removal of 4 bases from V and 4 bases from J, the junction contained 6 bases not matched to a gene. The CDR3 spans 14 residues. CDR3 protein: CASSSLTGGYGYTF. Written as DNA, the CDR3 is TGCGCCAGCAGCAGCTTAACAGGGGGCTATGGCTACACCTTC.